This is a list of T cell receptor beta chains from one sample in a study of T cells in tumors after PD-1 blockade. Sequencing used immunoSEQ multiplex PCR; TCRdb keeps in-frame clones, though not all of them. The sample shows tens of thousands of clones, around 72% of them seen only once. Sequences were derived from PBMCs, sampled after anti-PD-1 treatment. All receptors come from a human donor with basal cell carcinoma. The CDR3 runs from the conserved cysteine through the conserved F or W. The order of the fields is clone size, V gene, D gene, J gene, CDR3 DNA, CDR3 protein. D genes are given only for firm matches. Size values are once, few and many counts, or a class for expanded clones, and some rows have none.

clone size: -; V gene: TRBV12-5; D gene: -; J gene: TRBJ1-4; CDR3 DNA: TGTGCTAGTGGCTCAGGAGACGCAACTAATGAAAAACTGTTTTTT; CDR3 protein: CASGSGDATNEKLFF
clone size: few; V gene: TRBV19; D gene: -; J gene: TRBJ2-1; CDR3 DNA: TGTGCCAGTAGTACTCAGAACGGGGTCGCATACAATGAGCAGTTCTTC; CDR3 protein: CASSTQNGVAYNEQFF
clone size: -; V gene: TRBV7-3; D gene: -; J gene: TRBJ2-3; CDR3 DNA: TGTGCCAGCAGCTTAAGTTGGGGTGCGACGGATACGCAGTATTTT; CDR3 protein: CASSLSWGATDTQYF
clone size: few; V gene: TRBV19; D gene: -; J gene: TRBJ1-5; CDR3 DNA: TGTGCCAGTAGTATGGGGCAGGTTGATCAGCCCCAGCATTTT; CDR3 protein: CASSMGQVDQPQHF
clone size: -; V gene: TRBV3-1/TRBV3-2; D gene: -; J gene: TRBJ2-4; CDR3 DNA: TGTGCCAGCAGCCAGAGGGATACAGGACAGAAAAACATTCAGTACTTC; CDR3 protein: CASSQRDTGQKNIQYF
clone size: -; V gene: TRBV10-3; D gene: -; J gene: TRBJ1-6; CDR3 DNA: TGTGCCATCAGATCTGAAAGTGATAATTCACCCCTCCACTTT; CDR3 protein: CAIRSESDNSPLHF
clone size: -; V gene: TRBV29-1; D gene: -; J gene: TRBJ2-3; CDR3 DNA: TGCAGCGTTGAAAAATTGAGGCAGGGGCAGGGCACAGATACGCAGTATTTT; CDR3 protein: CSVEKLRQGQGTDTQYF
clone size: -; V gene: TRBV7-2; D gene: TRBD1; J gene: TRBJ2-7; CDR3 DNA: TGTGCCAGCAGCTTGGGTGGACAGGCCGGGTACGAGCAGTACTTC; CDR3 protein: CASSLGGQAGYEQYF
clone size: -; V gene: TRBV30; D gene: -; J gene: TRBJ1-1; CDR3 DNA: TGTGCCTGGAGTCTAGGGGGGACTGAAGCTTTCTTT; CDR3 protein: CAWSLGGTEAFF
clone size: -; V gene: TRBV5-5; D gene: TRBD1; J gene: TRBJ1-4; CDR3 DNA: TGTGCCAGCAGCTTCTCAGGGGACAGTGCTACTAATGAAAAACTGTTTTTT; CDR3 protein: CASSFSGDSATNEKLFF
clone size: once; V gene: TRBV4-2; D gene: -; J gene: TRBJ2-1; CDR3 DNA: TGTGCCAGCAGCCAAGAAGGGCAGGGAGGCAATGAGCAGTTCTTC; CDR3 protein: CASSQEGQGGNEQFF
clone size: -; V gene: TRBV30; D gene: -; J gene: TRBJ2-7; CDR3 DNA: TGTGCCTGGAGCCTGTTGGGCGGAGTCGCCTACGAGCAGTACTTC; CDR3 protein: CAWSLLGGVAYEQYF
clone size: -; V gene: TRBV6-2/TRBV6-3; D gene: TRBD1; J gene: TRBJ1-5; CDR3 DNA: TGTGCCAGCAGTTATGGAGGGGGCTTTGGCAATCAGCCCCAGCATTTT; CDR3 protein: CASSYGGGFGNQPQHF
clone size: -; V gene: TRBV4-3; D gene: -; J gene: TRBJ1-2; CDR3 DNA: TGCGCCAGCAGCCAAGATAACGGTCTCTATGGCTACACCTTC; CDR3 protein: CASSQDNGLYGYTF
clone size: -; V gene: TRBV7-2; D gene: TRBD2; J gene: TRBJ2-5; CDR3 DNA: TGTGCCAGCAGCTTCACGGGGGGAGAGACCCAGTACTTC; CDR3 protein: CASSFTGGETQYF
clone size: -; V gene: TRBV9; D gene: -; J gene: TRBJ1-2; CDR3 DNA: TGTGCCAGCAGCGTAGGACCGGGGGATCATGGCTACACCTTC; CDR3 protein: CASSVGPGDHGYTF
clone size: few; V gene: TRBV18; D gene: -; J gene: TRBJ2-3; CDR3 DNA: TGTGCCAGCTCACCTGTCGGAGCAGATACGCAGTATTTT; CDR3 protein: CASSPVGADTQYF
clone size: -; V gene: TRBV7-3; D gene: TRBD2; J gene: TRBJ2-3; CDR3 DNA: TGTGCCAGCAGCTTACAAGCGGGAGCGAGCACAGATACGCAGTATTTT; CDR3 protein: CASSLQAGASTDTQYF
clone size: many; V gene: TRBV3-1/TRBV3-2; D gene: -; J gene: TRBJ1-2; CDR3 DNA: TGTGCCAGCAGCCAAGACACAGGGAACTATGGCTACACCTTC; CDR3 protein: CASSQDTGNYGYTF
clone size: -; V gene: TRBV12-3/TRBV12-4; D gene: -; J gene: TRBJ2-7; CDR3 DNA: TGTGCCAGCAGTTTAGCAGAGGGGGGCGAGCAGTACTTC; CDR3 protein: CASSLAEGGEQYF
clone size: -; V gene: TRBV9; D gene: TRBD1; J gene: TRBJ1-1; CDR3 DNA: TGTGCCAGCAGCGTAGGTCAGGGGGCGATGGAAGCTTTCTTT; CDR3 protein: CASSVGQGAMEAFF
clone size: -; V gene: TRBV6-7; D gene: TRBD1; J gene: TRBJ1-1; CDR3 DNA: TGTGCCAGCAGTCCCCGACAGGGCAGTTTGAACACTGAAGCTTTCTTT; CDR3 protein: CASSPRQGSLNTEAFF
clone size: few; V gene: TRBV4-1; D gene: -; J gene: TRBJ2-2; CDR3 DNA: TGCGGCGCGGGGCGTTACACCGGGGAGCTGTTTTTT; CDR3 protein: CGAGRYTGELFF
clone size: -; V gene: TRBV19; D gene: TRBD1; J gene: TRBJ1-5; CDR3 DNA: TGTGCCAGTACTCTCAGGGACAGGGGAAATCAGCCCCAGCATTTT; CDR3 protein: CASTLRDRGNQPQHF
clone size: -; V gene: TRBV24-1; D gene: -; J gene: TRBJ2-4; CDR3 DNA: TGTGCCACCGTCCCGAAGCATGCCAAAAACATTCAGTACTTC; CDR3 protein: CATVPKHAKNIQYF
clone size: -; V gene: TRBV7-2; D gene: TRBD1; J gene: TRBJ2-1; CDR3 DNA: TGTGCCAGCAGCGGGACAGGGGCGGGAGCATACAATGAGCAGTTCTTC; CDR3 protein: CASSGTGAGAYNEQFF
clone size: -; V gene: TRBV7-9; D gene: -; J gene: TRBJ2-3; CDR3 DNA: TGTGCCAGCAGCTTAGACATAAGAGATACGCAGTATTTT; CDR3 protein: CASSLDIRDTQYF
clone size: -; V gene: TRBV19; D gene: -; J gene: TRBJ1-4; CDR3 DNA: TGTGCCAGTAGTATAGGGGGGCCTCAAGAAAAACTGTTTTTT; CDR3 protein: CASSIGGPQEKLFF
clone size: -; V gene: TRBV19; D gene: -; J gene: TRBJ2-1; CDR3 DNA: TGTGCCAGTAGTATTATGGCAAGGGGGTTACAAGATGAGCAGTTCTTC; CDR3 protein: CASSIMARGLQDEQFF
clone size: -; V gene: TRBV19; D gene: -; J gene: TRBJ2-2; CDR3 DNA: TGTGCCAGTAGTATTTCCCCCCTTTTCGGTGTGGGTAGCACCGGGGAGCTGTTTTTT; CDR3 protein: CASSISPLFGVGSTGELFF
clone size: -; V gene: TRBV29-1; D gene: -; J gene: TRBJ2-3; CDR3 DNA: TGCAGCGTTCGAGGGAGTGAAGATACGCAGTATTTT; CDR3 protein: CSVRGSEDTQYF
clone size: -; V gene: TRBV30; D gene: -; J gene: TRBJ1-2; CDR3 DNA: TGTGCCTGGAACGGAGGGGCGCCCAATGGCTACACCTTC; CDR3 protein: CAWNGGAPNGYTF
clone size: many; V gene: TRBV10-2; D gene: TRBD1; J gene: TRBJ1-6; CDR3 DNA: TGCGCCAGCAGAGGGACAGGGGATTCACCCCTCCACTTT; CDR3 protein: CASRGTGDSPLHF
clone size: -; V gene: TRBV7-2; D gene: TRBD1; J gene: TRBJ2-7; CDR3 DNA: TGTGCCAGCAGCTTGGACAGGGGCTCCGAGCAGTACTTC; CDR3 protein: CASSLDRGSEQYF
clone size: -; V gene: TRBV6-5; D gene: TRBD1; J gene: TRBJ2-7; CDR3 DNA: TGTGCCAGCAGTTACTTAACCGGGACAGGAGCCTACGAGCAGTACTTC; CDR3 protein: CASSYLTGTGAYEQYF
clone size: once; V gene: TRBV28; D gene: -; J gene: TRBJ1-1; CDR3 DNA: TGTGCCAGCAGTTTGAGGTATGAAGCTTTCTTT; CDR3 protein: CASSLRYEAFF
clone size: few; V gene: TRBV9; D gene: -; J gene: TRBJ2-1; CDR3 DNA: TGTGCCAGCAGCGCTCCGCCAGGATCCTACAATGAGCAGTTCTTC; CDR3 protein: CASSAPPGSYNEQFF
clone size: -; V gene: TRBV30; D gene: TRBD1; J gene: TRBJ1-4; CDR3 DNA: TGTGCCTGGAGTCCTACAGGGGCGGGCACTAATGAAAAACTGTTTTTT; CDR3 protein: CAWSPTGAGTNEKLFF
clone size: -; V gene: TRBV5-6; D gene: TRBD1; J gene: TRBJ2-3; CDR3 DNA: TGTGCCAGCAGCACCTGGACAGGGACCACAGATACGCAGTATTTT; CDR3 protein: CASSTWTGTTDTQYF
clone size: few; V gene: TRBV27; D gene: TRBD1; J gene: TRBJ2-1; CDR3 DNA: TGTGCCAGCAGGCCCGGGACAGCCTTCATCAATGAGCAGTTCTTC; CDR3 protein: CASRPGTAFINEQFF
clone size: few; V gene: TRBV29-1; D gene: TRBD1; J gene: TRBJ2-3; CDR3 DNA: TGCAGCGTGATCACAGGGGCCGATACGCAGTATTTT; CDR3 protein: CSVITGADTQYF
clone size: -; V gene: TRBV28; D gene: TRBD2; J gene: TRBJ2-7; CDR3 DNA: TGTGCCAGCAGTCCGGGACTAGCTCGCTACGAGCAGTACTTC; CDR3 protein: CASSPGLARYEQYF
clone size: few; V gene: TRBV20-1; D gene: -; J gene: TRBJ1-2; CDR3 DNA: TGCAGTGCTAGAGTTAGGTCTGGCTACACCTTC; CDR3 protein: CSARVRSGYTF
clone size: -; V gene: TRBV19; D gene: TRBD2; J gene: TRBJ2-3; CDR3 DNA: TGTGCCAGTAGTAGCGGGGGGCCTAGCACAGATACGCAGTATTTT; CDR3 protein: CASSSGGPSTDTQYF
clone size: -; V gene: TRBV5-4; D gene: -; J gene: TRBJ1-2; CDR3 DNA: TGTGCCAGCAGCGATAAAAGGGGCTATGGCTACACCTTC; CDR3 protein: CASSDKRGYGYTF
clone size: once; V gene: TRBV5-1; D gene: TRBD1; J gene: TRBJ1-4; CDR3 DNA: TGCGCCAGCAGCTTGAGCGGACAGGGTTTGAGTAATGAAAAACTGTTTTTT; CDR3 protein: CASSLSGQGLSNEKLFF
clone size: -; V gene: TRBV11-1; D gene: -; J gene: TRBJ2-7; CDR3 DNA: TGTGCCAGCAGCCTCAATGGCGGCAGCGATCCTTACGAGCAGTACTTC; CDR3 protein: CASSLNGGSDPYEQYF
clone size: medium-sized; V gene: TRBV9; D gene: -; J gene: TRBJ2-1; CDR3 DNA: TGTGCCAGCAGCCCCCTCCTATCTATAAGGAACAATGAGCAGTTCTTC; CDR3 protein: CASSPLLSIRNNEQFF
clone size: few; V gene: TRBV27; D gene: -; J gene: TRBJ1-3; CDR3 DNA: TGTGCCAGCAGTTTACATCCGGGAAACACCATATATTTT; CDR3 protein: CASSLHPGNTIYF
clone size: -; V gene: TRBV7-8; D gene: -; J gene: TRBJ1-2; CDR3 DNA: TGTGCCAGCAGCTTAGACAGGGCAGACTATGGCTACACCTTC; CDR3 protein: CASSLDRADYGYTF